What follows are 21 T cell receptor beta chains derived from one specimen sequenced in a study of human T cells and chemical hapten exposure. TCRdb used MiXCR to reprocess the RACE reads, holding one entry per CDR3 protein. The sample gives around 85,000 distinct CDR3 sequences, roughly 13% of which show up once; approximately 5.2% is in the top ten. As for time point: patch test 3, about 24 weeks after DPC sensitization. Treatment here: therapeutic diphenylcyclopropenone sensitization with weekly scalp DPC. Here the sequenced sample was whole blood, taken in connection with sensitization to the hapten diphenylcyclopropenone (DPC). These receptors originate from a woman aged 45-65 years with alopecia areata. Some clones in this sample may be carry-over from other donors' samples.

J is TRBJ2-7 and V is TRBV11-2; D remains unclear. Germline CDR1 and CDR2: SGHAT and FQNNGV. Trimming removed 1 base at V and 3 bases at J, with 10 bases between. The CDR3 loop spans 14 amino acids. The CDR3 DNA reads TGTGCCAGCAGCTTAGGATTCGCCAACTACGAGCAGTACTTC. Protein: CASSLGFANYEQYF.

This clonotype was counted at least ten times. The J gene is TRBJ2-7, the V gene TRBV20-1, with D unresolved. Looked up from germline, CDR1 is DFQATT and CDR2 is SNEGSKA (reference sequence). Between the trimmed V and J ends, which lost 1 base and 2 bases, there was a span of 6 bases. This CDR3 has 12 amino acids. CDR3: CSARAVTYEQYF. In DNA, the CDR3 is TGCAGTGCTAGAGCAGTTACCTACGAGCAGTACTTC.

The sample holds many counts of this clonotype. This chain connects TRBV6-5 to TRBJ2-3, with D unresolved. This CDR3 has 13 amino acids. The germline V gene has CDR1 MNHEY and CDR2 SVGAGI. The V end was cut by 5 bases, the J end by 5 bases, with 11 bases between. The CDR3 bases are TGTGCCAGCAGTCATCCTAGTGGAGATACGCAGTATTTT. As protein: CASSHPSGDTQYF.

This clonotype showed up just a few times. The chain combines TRBV5-1 with TRBJ2-3; no firm D call. The V gene lost 0 bases and the J gene lost 1 base, with 6 bases spanning the gap. The germline V gene encodes CDR1 SGHRS and CDR2 YFSETQ. The CDR3 has 14 amino acids. The CDR3 loop reads CASSLESRTDTQYF. The CDR3 DNA is TGCGCCAGCAGCTTGGAGAGCCGCACAGATACGCAGTATTTT.

The V call is TRBV10-3, the J call TRBJ2-4; TRBD2 agrees at 10 bases. Germline V gene data show CDR1 as ENHRY and CDR2 as SYGVKD. Trimming at V came to 0 bases and at J to 1 base, leaving 0 bases not matched to a gene. The CDR3 contains 16 residues. The CDR3 spells CAISESTSGAKNIQYF. CDR3 nucleotide sequence: TGTGCCATCAGTGAGTCGACTAGCGGGGCCAAAAACATTCAGTACTTC.

CDR3 nucleotide sequence: TGTGCCTGGAGTGGGGGGACTAGCGGATACAATGAGCAGTTCTTC. Translated: CAWSGGTSGYNEQFF. The V and J genes are TRBV30 and TRBJ2-1; the match to TRBD2 covers 11 bases. The CDR3 is 15 amino acids. With 1 base clipped from V and 4 bases from J, the junction kept 3 bases outside the gene matches. CDR1 and CDR2 from the germline V gene are GTSNPN and SVGIG (reference sequence).

The table lists this clonotype with many counts. The chain couples TRBV3-1 to TRBJ2-1, with a tentative D call TRBD2 (5 bases). V lost 1 base to trimming and J lost 1 base, with 8 bases between them. CDR1 is LGHDT and CDR2 is YNNKEL in the germline V gene (reference sequence). The CDR3 loop spans 15 amino acids. The CDR3 spells CASSQVRRSYNEQFF. Written as DNA, the CDR3 is TGTGCCAGCAGCCAAGTGAGGAGGTCCTACAATGAGCAGTTCTTC.

This chain links TRBV5-1 with TRBJ2-1, with TRBD2 identical over 7 bases. CDR1 and CDR2 (germline): SGHRS, YFSETQ. The CDR3 is 16 residues long. J gave up 5 bases and V 1 base, and 9 bases lay outside the gene matches. CDR3 nucleotide sequence: TGCGCCAGCAGCTTGATAGGCGGGAGAACCCACAATGAGCAGTTCTTC. It is translated as CASSLIGGRTHNEQFF.

This clonotype was seen repeatedly, ten times or more. The V call is TRBV29-1, the J call TRBJ2-1, with 7 bases that match TRBD1. There are 17 residues in the CDR3. Germline V lookup: CDR1 SQVTM, CDR2 ANQGSEA. V lost 0 bases and J lost 2; bases outside the gene matches: 10. CDR3 in amino acids: CSVEDTGQVNPYNEQFF. The DNA for the CDR3 is TGCAGCGTTGAAGATACTGGACAGGTCAATCCCTACAATGAGCAGTTCTTC.

CDR3 DNA sequence: TGTGCCAGCACCCGAAGCGCAGGGACTAATTCACCCCTCCACTTT. This encodes CASTRSAGTNSPLHF. The rearrangement joins TRBV7-2 to TRBJ1-6; tentatively, D is TRBD1 (5 bases). Germline V CDR1 and CDR2: SGHTA, FQGNSA. The V end was cut by 7 bases, the J end by 6 bases, with 16 bases between. The CDR3 is 15 amino acids.

A remark on this clonotype: This may arise from a read error, as a much more abundant clone is one base away. Because the CDR3 is missing its conserved closing phenylalanine or tryptophan, this is likely a read error. V usage is TRBV27 and J usage is TRBJ1-3; a possible D gene is TRBD1 (6 bases). Germline CDR1 is MNHEY and CDR2 is SMNVEV (reference sequence). The ends were cut back, 2 bases at V and 0 bases at J, with 8 bases in the middle. The CDR3 sequence is 15 residues long. The CDR3: CASSLRGRSGNTIYL. The CDR3 DNA is TGTGCCAGCAGTTTACGGGGGCGCTCTGGAAACACCATATATTTA.

This clonotype turned up a few times. The CDR3, as DNA: TGTGCCAGCAGCCCGAGCGGGGCCTTCTACGAGCAGTACTTC. It specifies CASSPSGAFYEQYF. The V call is TRBV12-3 or TRBV12-4, the J call TRBJ2-7, with TRBD2 identical over 7 bases. The junction had 8 bases not matched to a gene; V was cut back by 6 bases and J by 3 bases. The CDR3 is 14 amino acids.

This clonotype showed up many times. The rearrangement links TRBV20-1 to TRBJ2-1, with 7 positions matching TRBD2. J lost 1 base, V lost 3 bases, and 9 bases had no gene match. From germline, CDR1 is DFQATT and CDR2 SNEGSKA (reference sequence). The CDR3 covers 16 residues. The CDR3 loop reads CSASGWRERSYNEQFF. Here the CDR3 DNA reads TGCAGTGCTAGTGGGTGGCGGGAGCGATCCTACAATGAGCAGTTCTTC.

The chain is built from TRBV9 and TRBJ1-2; D is uncertain. CDR1 SGDLS and CDR2 YYNGEE come from the germline V gene. CDR3 length: 13 amino acids. Trimming shortened V by 0 bases and J by 7 bases, and 10 bases separated the two germline ends. This CDR3 is CASSVDGLAGYTF. The CDR3 bases are TGTGCCAGCAGCGTAGACGGACTAGCTGGCTACACCTTC.

This clonotype has ten or more counts. The chain employs TRBV7-9 and TRBJ2-1; 7 bases map to TRBD2. With 5 bases clipped from V and 3 bases from J, the junction kept 1 base outside the gene matches. The germline CDR1 and CDR2 sequences are SEHNR and FQNEAQ (reference sequence). The CDR3 runs to 13 residues. This CDR3 is CASSRDYYNEQFF. The CDR3 DNA follows: TGTGCCAGCAGCCGGGACTACTACAATGAGCAGTTCTTC.

This clonotype was seen at least ten times. The chain joins TRBV5-4 to TRBJ2-1, with D possibly TRBD2 on 6 matching bases. CDR3 length: 14 residues. Trimming took 4 bases from V and 8 from J, leaving 16 bases between them. Germline V gene sequence: CDR1 SGHNT, CDR2 YYREEE (reference sequence). The CDR3 reads CASSRRLGDDEQFF. CDR3 nucleotide sequence: TGTGCCAGCAGCAGGCGACTAGGAGACGATGAGCAGTTCTTC.

The gene calls are TRBV5-1 and TRBJ2-5, with D perhaps TRBD2 (6 bases). The V and J ends lost 7 bases and 2 bases respectively, with 12 bases between them. The germline CDR1 and CDR2 sequences are SGHRS and YFSETQ. The CDR3 is 13 residues long. The CDR3 region has the DNA TGCGCCAGCGGGATCGGGACTCAAGAGACCCAGTACTTC. Translating it yields CASGIGTQETQYF.

The V call is TRBV20-1, the J call TRBJ1-4, with D hard to call. The CDR3 covers 14 residues. Germline lookup yields CDR1 DFQATT and CDR2 SNEGSKA (reference sequence). V shed 5 bases and J shed 5 bases, with 15 bases lying between them. CDR3: CSAPWGRRNEKLFF. DNA for the CDR3: TGCAGTGCTCCTTGGGGAAGGCGAAATGAAAAACTGTTTTTT.

This clonotype was counted a few times. V gene TRBV9 combines with J gene TRBJ1-6; D remains ambiguous. V shed 3 bases and J shed 0 bases, with 4 bases lying between them. The CDR3 runs to 14 residues. Per germline, CDR1 SGDLS and CDR2 YYNGEE. The CDR3 region is CASSGGSYNSPLHF. In nucleotides, the CDR3 is TGTGCCAGCAGCGGGGGCTCCTATAATTCACCCCTCCACTTT.

There are many counts of this clonotype. The CDR3 loop reads CSVTSEGINTGELFF. The CDR3 coding sequence is TGCAGCGTTACCTCGGAGGGGATAAACACCGGGGAGCTGTTTTTT. V gene TRBV29-1 combines with J gene TRBJ2-2; TRBD2 might be the D (6 bases). The germline V and J ends were trimmed by 5 bases and 2 bases, with 15 bases remaining between them. The CDR3 runs to 15 residues. From germline, CDR1 is SQVTM and CDR2 ANQGSEA.

This clonotype was detected ten times or more. The J gene is TRBJ1-2, the V gene TRBV2; D unclear. The CDR3 length is 13 residues. The V gene's germline CDR1 is SNHLY and CDR2 FYNNEI. The V gene lost 6 bases and the J gene lost 0 bases, with 8 bases spanning the gap. The CDR3 here is CASSLQPNYGYTF. The CDR3 region has the DNA TGTGCCAGCAGCCTACAGCCTAACTATGGCTACACCTTC.